Below, 3 T cell receptor beta chains from the same sample are listed, as sequenced in a study of CD8+ T cells in alopecia areata. Documented treatment: oral pan-JAK inhibitor, 5-10 mg twice daily. TCR sequencing used cDNA made by reverse transcription of extracted RNA. Some clones are missing from TCRdb's copy, which holds only in-frame ones; the method was immunoSEQ multiplex PCR. The sample contains about 200,000 clones, more than 30% of which appear only once. The material sequenced was CD4+ T cells sorted from blood, taken between weeks 30 and 35, from a patient treated with tofacitinib. The receptors here all came from a human donor with alopecia areata.

This clone appeared a few times. The chain couples TRBV15 to TRBJ1-6, with D possibly matching TRBD1 (6 bases). Germline assignment: CDR1 LNHNV and CDR2 YYDKDF (reference sequence). The CDR3 is 14 amino acids. Trimming pared 3 bases from V and 7 bases from J, leaving 10 bases between. CDR3 loop: CATSRDSRNSPLHF. The CDR3 DNA sequence: TGTGCCACCAGCAGGGACAGCAGGAATTCACCCCTCCACTTT. Using reference TRBV15 and TRBJ1-6 for the parts outside the CDR3, the full variable domain is DAMVIQNPRYQVTQFGKPVTLSCSQTLNHNVMYWYQQKSSQAPKLLFHYYDKDFNNEADTPDNFQSRRPNTSFCFLDIRSPGLGDTAMYLCATSRDSRNSPLHFGNGTRLTVT.

V gene TRBV30 combines with J gene TRBJ2-4; TRBD2 might be the D (6 bases). CDR1 is GTSNPN, CDR2 SVGIG, per germline (reference sequence). The CDR3 runs to 14 residues. V gave up 1 base and J gave up 6 bases, with 13 bases separating them. The CDR3 sequence: CAWSGGGKPNIQYF. CDR3 coding DNA: TGTGCCTGGAGTGGAGGAGGGAAACCAAACATTCAGTACTTC.

The V call is TRBV7-2, the J call TRBJ2-6; D gene unclear. Germline loops: CDR1 SGHTA, CDR2 FQGNSA. The CDR3 extends over 15 amino acids. Trimming removed 7 bases from V and 2 bases from J, with 12 bases in between. The CDR3: CASTQKLTGANVLTF. The CDR3 nucleotides read TGTGCCAGCACCCAAAAGTTAACTGGGGCCAACGTCCTGACTTTC.